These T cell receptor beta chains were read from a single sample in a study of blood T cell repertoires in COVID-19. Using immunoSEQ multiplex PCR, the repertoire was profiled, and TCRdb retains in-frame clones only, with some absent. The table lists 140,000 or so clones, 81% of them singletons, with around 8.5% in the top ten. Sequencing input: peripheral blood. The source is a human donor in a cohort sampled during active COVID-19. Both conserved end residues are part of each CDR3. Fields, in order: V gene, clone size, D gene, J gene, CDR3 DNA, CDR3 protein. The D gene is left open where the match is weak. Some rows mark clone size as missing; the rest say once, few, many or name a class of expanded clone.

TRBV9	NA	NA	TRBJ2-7	TGTGCCAGCAGCATCAGCGGTAACCCCTCCTACGAGCAGTACTTC	CASSISGNPSYEQYF
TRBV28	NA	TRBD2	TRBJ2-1	TGTGCCAGCAGTTTACTTGGGACTAGCGGTAACAATGAGCAGTTCTTC	CASSLLGTSGNNEQFF
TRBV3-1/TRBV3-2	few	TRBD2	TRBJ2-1	TGTGCCAGCAGCCCCCGGGAGGTCAACTACAATGAGCAGTTCTTC	CASSPREVNYNEQFF
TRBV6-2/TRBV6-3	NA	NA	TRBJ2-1	TGTGCCAGCAGTTATCGGAATGAGCAGTTCTTC	CASSYRNEQFF
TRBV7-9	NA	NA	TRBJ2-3	TGTGCCAGCAGCTTGGAGGGGAGTAGCGCAGATACGCAGTATTTT	CASSLEGSSADTQYF
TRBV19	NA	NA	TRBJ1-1	TGTGCCAGTAGGTGGGCCATGAACACTGAAGCTTTCTTT	CASRWAMNTEAFF
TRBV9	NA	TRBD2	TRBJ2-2	TGTGCCAGCAGCTCGGGACTAGCGGAACTGCACGGGGAGCTGTTTTTT	CASSSGLAELHGELFF
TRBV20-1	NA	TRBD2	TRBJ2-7	TGCAGTGCTAGTCCGACTAGCGGGAGTTACGAGCAGTACTTC	CSASPTSGSYEQYF
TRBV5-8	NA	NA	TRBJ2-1	TGTGCCAGCAGCTTGGCCTTGGGGGAGGCTGAGCAGTTCTTC	CASSLALGEAEQFF
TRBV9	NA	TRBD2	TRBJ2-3	TGTGCCAGCAGCGTAGAAGTGGGAGGGCAAGATACGCAGTATTTT	CASSVEVGGQDTQYF
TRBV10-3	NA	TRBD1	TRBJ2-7	TGTGCCATCAGTGAGTCGTTCATGCGACAGGGCAGCTCCTACGAGCAGTACTTC	CAISESFMRQGSSYEQYF
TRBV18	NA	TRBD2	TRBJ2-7	TGTGCCAGCTCCGCAGGGACTAGCGGTGAGCAGTACTTC	CASSAGTSGEQYF
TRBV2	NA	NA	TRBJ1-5	TGTGCCAGCAGCCTGCTCGAGACAGTCAATCAGCCCCAGCATTTT	CASSLLETVNQPQHF